This TCR beta chain was identified in a study of Graves' ophthalmopathy and Graves' hyperthyroidism. This clonotype was seen repeatedly, ten times or more. No antigen is known for it. Notes on the study in general: Detected in blood as well were most expanded thyroid clonotypes with frequency above 0.001.

Participants with hyperthyroidism, aged 18 to 65, were newly diagnosed with under 2 months' duration. Amplification from RNA transcripts yielded the TCR beta CDR3 regions. Amplification began with first-round RT-PCR using HTBI primers, then second-round multiplex PCR was performed. Using its own MiXCR run on the multiplex PCR reads, TCRdb lists one record per CDR3 protein. The data show about 390,000 distinct CDR3 sequences, with 15% seen just once and roughly 7% held by the top ten. Trimming cost V 4 bases and J 5 bases; bases outside gene matches: 6. The CDR3 is made up of 15 amino acids. Germline V gives CDR1 SGHTA, CDR2 FQGNSA.

The rearrangement joins TRBV7-2 to TRBJ1-5; 9 positions match TRBD1. Sequenced: peripheral blood. The TCR was taken from a woman aged 18-29 years with stable Graves' hyperthyroidism. CDR3 bases: TGTGCCAGCAGCTCTGCAGGGACAGGGCATCAGCCCCAGCATTTT. It specifies CASSSAGTGHQPQHF.